The TCR beta chain described here comes from a study of OX40 agonist ivuxolimab in advanced cancers. Study-level background: A mean age of roughly 62 years, range roughly 20 to 80, was recorded, and approximately 85% were male. Enrollees could have had prior anti-PD-1, anti-PD-L1 or anti-CTLA-4 therapy, which under 50% had received. Findings and caveats of the study: There were, on average, more expanded clones in CD8+ T cells than in CD4+. The investigators did not determine what antigen specificity the expanded peripheral T cells had.

Only in-frame clones appear in the TCRdb table, and some are missing; sequencing was by immunoSEQ multiplex PCR. The sample shows some 70,000 clones, approximately 90% of them seen only once. CDR3 size: 16 residues. Germline V gives CDR1 SGHTA, CDR2 FQGTGA. Unmatched junction bases numbered 7, after V lost 4 bases and J lost 2 bases. With respect to this clone: What it binds is unknown.

This clonotype originated in an adult with an advanced solid tumor such as melanoma, head and neck, liver or kidney cancer. The chain links TRBV7-3 to TRBJ2-2, with TRBD1 matching 7 bases. The source was CD4+ or CD8+ T cells sorted from blood, collected in a trial of the OX40 agonist ivuxolimab. This CDR3 is CASSSRDSFNTGELFF. The CDR3 bases are TGTGCCAGCAGCTCCAGGGACAGTTTTAACACCGGGGAGCTGTTTTTT.